This T cell receptor beta chain originates from a study of CD8+CD57+ T cells in acquired aplastic anemia. Study context: Yields of DNA that came from sorted CD4+ and CD8+ cells averaged roughly 3 ug.

Study-wide findings and caveats: Approximately 30 CD8+ CDR3 sequences were shared between patients and controls.

Profiling that covered TCR beta VDJ and CDR3 relied on genomic DNA as its template. TCRdb analysed the reads with MiXCR anew, one entry per CDR3 protein. The data contain roughly 150,000 distinct CDR3 sequences, more than 45% of them singletons. In regard to this clonotype: Its matching antigen is unknown.

Germline lookup yields CDR1 LNHNV and CDR2 YYDKDF (reference sequence). V was clipped by 5 bases and J by 6 bases, with 14 bases between them. This CDR3 is 14 amino acids long. Previously, flow cytometry had revealed CD8+CD57+ cell expansion in the patients chosen for sequencing. Each patient had severe acquired aplastic anemia. Untreated patients provided the blood samples, with no therapy given before sampling. The sample comprised sorted CD4+, CD8+, or CD8+CD57+ T cells (not recorded which) from PBMCs. The receptor comes from a human donor with aplastic anemia. This chain connects TRBV15 to TRBJ1-5; maybe TRBD1 (6 bases). The CDR3 bases are TGTGCCACCAGCCCCCGAAACAGGGTTCAGCCCCAGCATTTT. Translation: CATSPRNRVQPQHF.